This T cell receptor beta chain was identified during a study of spatial heterogeneity in lung cancer. Documented time point: sample taken at primary tumor resection. The sequenced material consisted of unsorted whole RNA from tumor, nontumor lung or frozen PBMC. This clonotype was counted at least ten times. Each CDR3 protein is one row after TCRdb ran MiXCR on the 5' RACE reads. The data hold some 64,000 distinct CDR3 sequences, with about 8% observed a single time. Germline V CDR1 and CDR2: DFQATT, SNEGSKA (reference sequence). V lost 3 bases to trimming and J lost 4 bases, with 7 bases between them. This CDR3 is 12 amino acids long.

The TCR sequence derives from a female donor with early-stage non-small cell lung cancer. The chain combines TRBV20-1 with TRBJ1-5, with D perhaps matching TRBD1 (6 bases). Sequencing used PBMCs, obtained at surgery. The CDR3: CSARTGNQPQHF. The CDR3 DNA reads TGCAGTGCTAGGACAGGTAATCAGCCCCAGCATTTT.